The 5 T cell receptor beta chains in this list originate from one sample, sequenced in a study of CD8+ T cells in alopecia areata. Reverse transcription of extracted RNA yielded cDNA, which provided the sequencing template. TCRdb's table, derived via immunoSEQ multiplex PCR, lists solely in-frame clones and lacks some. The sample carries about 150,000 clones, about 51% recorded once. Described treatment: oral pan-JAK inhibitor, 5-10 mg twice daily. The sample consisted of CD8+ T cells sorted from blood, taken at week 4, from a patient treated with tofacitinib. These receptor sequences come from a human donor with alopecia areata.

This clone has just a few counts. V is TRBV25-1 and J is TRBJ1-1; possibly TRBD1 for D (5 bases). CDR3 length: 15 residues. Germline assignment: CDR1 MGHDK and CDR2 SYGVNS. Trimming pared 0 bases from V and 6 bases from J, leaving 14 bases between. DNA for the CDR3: TGTGCCAGCAGTGAATATTCTCGGGGGTTGGCTGAAGCTTTCTTT. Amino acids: CASSEYSRGLAEAFF.

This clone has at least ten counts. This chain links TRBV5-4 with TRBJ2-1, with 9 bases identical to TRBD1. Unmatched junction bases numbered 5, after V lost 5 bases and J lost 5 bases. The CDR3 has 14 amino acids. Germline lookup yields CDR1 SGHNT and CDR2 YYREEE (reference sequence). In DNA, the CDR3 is TGTGCCAGCAGTAACAGGGGGCTGGACAATGAGCAGTTCTTC. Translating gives CASSNRGLDNEQFF.

The CDR3 here is CASSLSRRVAGFETDTQYF. The CDR3 DNA reads as TGTGCCAGCAGCCTCTCCAGGAGGGTAGCGGGGTTCGAAACAGATACGCAGTATTTT. V and J are TRBV9 and TRBJ2-3, with 8 bases matching TRBD2. The CDR3 is made up of 19 amino acids. J gave up 3 bases and V 4 bases, and 19 bases lay outside the gene matches. The germline gives CDR1 SGDLS, CDR2 YYNGEE.

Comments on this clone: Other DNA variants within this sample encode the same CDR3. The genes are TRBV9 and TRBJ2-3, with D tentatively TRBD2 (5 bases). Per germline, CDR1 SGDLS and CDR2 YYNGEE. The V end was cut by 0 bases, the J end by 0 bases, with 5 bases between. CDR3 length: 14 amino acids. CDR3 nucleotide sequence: TGTGCCAGCAGCGTAGGAGGGAGCACAGATACGCAGTATTTT. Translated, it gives CASSVGGSTDTQYF.

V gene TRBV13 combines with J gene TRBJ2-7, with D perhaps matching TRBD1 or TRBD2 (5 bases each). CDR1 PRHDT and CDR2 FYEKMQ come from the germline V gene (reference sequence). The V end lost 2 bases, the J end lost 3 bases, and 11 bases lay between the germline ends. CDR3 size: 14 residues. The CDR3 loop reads CASSLYEGNYEQYF. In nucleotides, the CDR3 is TGTGCCAGCAGCTTATACGAGGGGAACTACGAGCAGTACTTC.